Detailed here is one TCR beta chain. The sample comes from a study of patients and donors after allogeneic stem cell transplantation. TCRdb processed the RT-PCR reads anew with MiXCR; each CDR3 protein has one entry. The sample lists around 150,000 distinct CDR3 sequences; approximately 37% were seen once. The source is a human donor who was either an allogeneic HSCT recipient or a stem cell or donor lymphocyte infusion donor (not recorded which). It is not recorded whose cells these are; they may come from a transplant donor. The specimen sequenced was blood, either unsorted or a sorted T cell fraction (not recorded which).

The CDR3 DNA reads TGTGCCAGCAGCAGGGGTCCAGAGACCCAGTACTTC. Translating it yields CASSRGPETQYF. The chain has TRBV11-2 and TRBJ2-5; D perhaps matches TRBD1 (5 bases). CDR3 size: 12 residues. The germline V and J ends were trimmed by 5 bases and 4 bases, with 8 bases remaining between them. CDR1 and CDR2 (germline): SGHAT, FQNNGV.